This TCR beta chain was obtained from a study of patients and donors after allogeneic stem cell transplantation. TCRdb re-analysed the RT-PCR reads in MiXCR, keeping a single row per CDR3 protein. The repertoire holds 150,000 to 250,000 distinct CDR3 sequences, with roughly 40% as singletons. This clonotype was sampled from a human donor who was either an allogeneic HSCT recipient or a stem cell or donor lymphocyte infusion donor (not recorded which). It is not recorded whose cells these are; they may come from a transplant donor. Material for sequencing was blood, either unsorted or a sorted T cell fraction (not recorded which).

This chain's CDR3 is CSARVVGLGQVNYEQYF. CDR3 sequence (DNA): TGCAGTGCTAGAGTAGTAGGTCTGGGACAGGTTAACTACGAGCAGTACTTC. The rearrangement joins TRBV20-1 to TRBJ2-7; 8 bases map to TRBD1. J gave up 3 bases and V 1 base, and 14 bases lay outside the gene matches. Germline CDR1 reads DFQATT; CDR2 reads SNEGSKA (reference sequence). CDR3 length: 17 amino acids.